This T cell receptor beta chain stems from a study of blood T cell repertoires in COVID-19. Study as a whole: Collection of acute and convalescent COVID-19 samples took place in the United States, Italy and Spain. Sources were T cells, B-cell-depleted T cells, or PBMCs; the material itself was cDNA or gDNA.

In the authors' methods: Counts of nucleated cells, estimated from reference gene primer amplification, were obtained. Measured with immunoSEQ multiplex PCR; TCRdb has only the in-frame clones, and not every one. V, J and clone size are taken as reported in that table, and D and trimming were inferred from the DNA itself. The sample has 95,000 to 150,000 clones, 88% seen once; the top ten hold roughly 0.94%. The V and J ends lost 0 bases and 5 bases, in that order; junction bases with no gene match: 6. There are 16 residues in the CDR3. CDR1 is SGHDT and CDR2 is YYEEEE in the germline V gene. Sequencing input: peripheral blood. This clonotype originated in a woman aged 45-59 years with active or convalescent COVID-19. The chain has TRBV5-6 and TRBJ2-2; 8 bases fit TRBD2. This CDR3 is CASSLAGGARTGELFF. The CDR3 DNA follows: TGTGCCAGCAGCTTGGCCGGGGGGGCGAGAACCGGGGAGCTGTTTTTT.